This TCR beta chain was identified during a study of cytomegalovirus exposure and HLA in healthy donors. Study overall: Sequencing of 180 million or so T cells in an earlier analysis found 95 million to 120 million unique TCR beta sequences.

Study-level findings and limits: Investigators reported more than 150 TCR beta chains as tied to cytomegalovirus. In a later analysis, productive TCRs from donors in an Asian-associated ancestry cluster reportedly carried fewer N-insertions than the cohort mean.

This clone was seen once. Antigen specificity is unknown. Trimming removed 1 base from V and 0 bases from J, with 8 bases in between. The CDR3 is 14 amino acids. The V gene's germline CDR1 is SGHDT and CDR2 YYEEEE. Researchers ran the PCR with 60 Vbeta and 13 Jbeta primers. Clones were read by immunoSEQ multiplex PCR, and TCRdb kept only the in-frame ones, dropping some. The table lists about 150,000 clones, over 65% of them singletons. V usage is TRBV5-6 and J usage is TRBJ2-7; D is possibly TRBD1 (5 bases). What was sequenced was PBMCs. The receptor was derived from a young man in good health and CMV-seronegative. Here the CDR3 reads CASSLMTASYEQYF. In DNA form, the CDR3 reads TGTGCCAGCAGCTTGATGACAGCCTCCTACGAGCAGTACTTC.